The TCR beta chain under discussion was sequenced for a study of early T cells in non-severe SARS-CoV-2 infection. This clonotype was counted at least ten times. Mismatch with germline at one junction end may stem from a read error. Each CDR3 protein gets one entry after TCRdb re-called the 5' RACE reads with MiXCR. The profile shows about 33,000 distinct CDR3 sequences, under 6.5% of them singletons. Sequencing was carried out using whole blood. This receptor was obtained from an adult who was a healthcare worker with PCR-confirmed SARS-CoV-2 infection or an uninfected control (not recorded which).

CDR3 sequence reads: CASGDLQVF. The CDR3 DNA reads as TGTGCCAGCGGTGACCTACAGGTCTTC. This chain connects TRBV27 to TRBJ2-7; perhaps TRBD1 as D (5 bases). Germline CDR1 MNHEY, CDR2 SMNVEV (reference sequence). This CDR3 has 9 amino acids.